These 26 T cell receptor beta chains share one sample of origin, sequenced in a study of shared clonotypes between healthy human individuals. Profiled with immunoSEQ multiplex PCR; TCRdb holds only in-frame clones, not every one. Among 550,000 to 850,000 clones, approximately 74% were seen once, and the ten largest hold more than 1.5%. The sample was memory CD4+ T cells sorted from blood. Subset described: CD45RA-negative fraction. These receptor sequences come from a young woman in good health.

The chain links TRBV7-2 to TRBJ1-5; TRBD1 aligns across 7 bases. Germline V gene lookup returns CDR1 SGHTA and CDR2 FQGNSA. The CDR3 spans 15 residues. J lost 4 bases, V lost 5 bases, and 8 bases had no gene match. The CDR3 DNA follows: TGTGCCAGCAGCCCCCAACTACAGGGGAATCAGCCCCAGCATTTT. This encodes CASSPQLQGNQPQHF.

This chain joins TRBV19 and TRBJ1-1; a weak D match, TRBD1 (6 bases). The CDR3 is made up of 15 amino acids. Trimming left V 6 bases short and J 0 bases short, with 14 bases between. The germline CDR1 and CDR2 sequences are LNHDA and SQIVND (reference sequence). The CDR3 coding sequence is TGTGCCAGTAGCAACCTTGACAGGATGAACACTGAAGCTTTCTTT. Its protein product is CASSNLDRMNTEAFF.

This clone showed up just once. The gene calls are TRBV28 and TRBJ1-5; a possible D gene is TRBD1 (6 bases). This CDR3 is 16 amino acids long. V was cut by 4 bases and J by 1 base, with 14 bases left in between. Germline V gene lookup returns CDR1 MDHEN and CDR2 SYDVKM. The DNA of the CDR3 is TGTGCCAGCAGTTACACTACAGGGATCAGCAATCAGCCCCAGCATTTT. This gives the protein CASSYTTGISNQPQHF.

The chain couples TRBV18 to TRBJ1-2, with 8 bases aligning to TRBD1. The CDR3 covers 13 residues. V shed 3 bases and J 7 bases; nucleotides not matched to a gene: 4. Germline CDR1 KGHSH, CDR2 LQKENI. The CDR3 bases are TGTGCCAGCTCACCGGACAGGGCTAGTGGCTACACCTTC. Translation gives CASSPDRASGYTF.

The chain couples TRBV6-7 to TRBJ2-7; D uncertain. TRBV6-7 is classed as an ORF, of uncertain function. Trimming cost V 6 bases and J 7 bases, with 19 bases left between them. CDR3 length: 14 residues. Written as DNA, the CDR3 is TGTGCCAGCAGAACCTATCGGCCTGTTGGGGAGCAGTACTTC. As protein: CASRTYRPVGEQYF.

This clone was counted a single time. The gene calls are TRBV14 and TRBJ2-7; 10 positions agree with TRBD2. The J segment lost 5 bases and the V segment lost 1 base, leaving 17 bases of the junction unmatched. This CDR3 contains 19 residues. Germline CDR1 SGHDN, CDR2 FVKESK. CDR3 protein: CASSQGIGKSSGSVDEQYF. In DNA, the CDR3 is TGTGCCAGCAGCCAAGGTATCGGAAAGTCTAGCGGGAGTGTCGACGAGCAGTACTTC.

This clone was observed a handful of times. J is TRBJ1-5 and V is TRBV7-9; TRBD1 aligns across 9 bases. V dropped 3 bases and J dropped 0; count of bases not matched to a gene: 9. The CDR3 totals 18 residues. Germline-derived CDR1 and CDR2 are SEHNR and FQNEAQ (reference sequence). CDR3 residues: CASSFGTGFIGSNQPQHF. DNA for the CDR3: TGTGCCAGCAGCTTTGGGACAGGGTTCATCGGTAGCAATCAGCCCCAGCATTTT.

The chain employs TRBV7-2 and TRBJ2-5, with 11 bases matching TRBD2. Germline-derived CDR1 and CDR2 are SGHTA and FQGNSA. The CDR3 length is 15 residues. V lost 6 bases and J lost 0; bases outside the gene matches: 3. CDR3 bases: TGTGCCAGCAGTCTAGCGGGGGGCGACCAAGAGACCCAGTACTTC. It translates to CASSLAGGDQETQYF.

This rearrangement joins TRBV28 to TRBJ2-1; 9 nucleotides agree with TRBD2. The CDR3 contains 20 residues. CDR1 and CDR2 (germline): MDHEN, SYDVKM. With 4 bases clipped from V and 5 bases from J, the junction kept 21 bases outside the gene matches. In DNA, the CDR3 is TGTGCCAGCAGTTCCAACTGGGGGTCCACAGGACTAGCGCTCGACAATGAGCAGTTCTTC. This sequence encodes CASSSNWGSTGLALDNEQFF.

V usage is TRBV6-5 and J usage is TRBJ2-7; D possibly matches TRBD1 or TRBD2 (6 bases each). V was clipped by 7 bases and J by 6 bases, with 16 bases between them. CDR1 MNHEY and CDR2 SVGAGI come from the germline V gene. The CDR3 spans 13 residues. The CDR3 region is CASTLQGGAEQYF. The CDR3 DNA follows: TGTGCCAGCACGCTACAGGGAGGAGCCGAGCAGTACTTC.

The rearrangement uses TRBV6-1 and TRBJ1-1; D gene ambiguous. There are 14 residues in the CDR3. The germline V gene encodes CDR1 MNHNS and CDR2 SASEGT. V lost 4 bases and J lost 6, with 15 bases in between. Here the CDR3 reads CASSVLRTRPEAFF. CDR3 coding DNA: TGTGCCAGCAGTGTACTAAGGACGCGGCCTGAAGCTTTCTTT.

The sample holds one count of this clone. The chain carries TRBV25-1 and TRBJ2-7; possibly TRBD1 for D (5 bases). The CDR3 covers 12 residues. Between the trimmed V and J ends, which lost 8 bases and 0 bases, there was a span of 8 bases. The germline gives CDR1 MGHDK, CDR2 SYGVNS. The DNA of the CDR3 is TGTGCCAGCGCCAGGGCCTCCTACGAGCAGTACTTC. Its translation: CASARASYEQYF.

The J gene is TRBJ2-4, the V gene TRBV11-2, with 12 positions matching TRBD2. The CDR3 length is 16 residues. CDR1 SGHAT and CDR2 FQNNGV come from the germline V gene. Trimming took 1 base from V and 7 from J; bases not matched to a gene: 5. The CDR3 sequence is CASSLGPTSGGNIQYF. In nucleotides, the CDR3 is TGTGCCAGCAGCTTAGGACCGACTAGCGGGGGCAACATTCAGTACTTC.

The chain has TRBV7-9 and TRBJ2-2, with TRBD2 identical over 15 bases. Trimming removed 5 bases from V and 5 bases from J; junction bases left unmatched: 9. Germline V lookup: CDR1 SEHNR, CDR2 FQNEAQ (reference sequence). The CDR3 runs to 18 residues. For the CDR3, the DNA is TGTGCCAGCAGCCCCGGACTAGCGGGAGGGTTCGGGACCGGGGAGCTGTTTTTT. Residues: CASSPGLAGGFGTGELFF.

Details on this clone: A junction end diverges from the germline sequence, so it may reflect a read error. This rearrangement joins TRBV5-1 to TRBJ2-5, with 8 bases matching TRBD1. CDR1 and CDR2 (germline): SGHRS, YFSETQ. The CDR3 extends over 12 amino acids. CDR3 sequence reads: CASSIGQGMGDF. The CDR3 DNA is TGCGCCAGCAGCATAGGACAGGGAATGGGCGACTTC.

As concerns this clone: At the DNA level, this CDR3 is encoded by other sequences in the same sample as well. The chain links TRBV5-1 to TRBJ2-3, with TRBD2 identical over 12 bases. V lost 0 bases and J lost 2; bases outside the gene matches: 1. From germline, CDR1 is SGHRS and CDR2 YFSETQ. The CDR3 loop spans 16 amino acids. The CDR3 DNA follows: TGCGCCAGCAGCTTGGGACTAGCGGGAGCCACAGATACGCAGTATTTT. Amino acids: CASSLGLAGATDTQYF.

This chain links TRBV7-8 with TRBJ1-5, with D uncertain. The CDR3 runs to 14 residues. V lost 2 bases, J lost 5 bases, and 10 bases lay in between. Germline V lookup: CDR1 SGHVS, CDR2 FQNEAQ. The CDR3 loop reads CASSLREIDQPQHF. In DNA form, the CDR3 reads TGTGCCAGCAGCTTAAGAGAGATCGATCAGCCCCAGCATTTT.

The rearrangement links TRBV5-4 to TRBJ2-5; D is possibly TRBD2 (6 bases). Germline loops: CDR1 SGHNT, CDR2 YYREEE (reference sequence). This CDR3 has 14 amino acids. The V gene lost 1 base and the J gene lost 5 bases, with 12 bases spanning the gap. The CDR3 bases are TGTGCCAGCAGCTTGAGGAGGGAAGCGGAGACCCAGTACTTC. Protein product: CASSLRREAETQYF. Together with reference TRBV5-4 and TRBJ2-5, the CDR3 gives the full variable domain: ETGVTQSPTHLIKTRGQQVTLRCSSQSGHNTVSWYQQALGQGPQFIFQYYREEENGRGNFPPRFSGLQFPNYSSELNVNALELDDSALYLCASSLRREAETQYFGPGTRLLVL.

This CDR3 is CASNKVGRGTGELFF. CDR3 DNA sequence: TGTGCCAGCAATAAGGTCGGGAGAGGTACCGGGGAGCTGTTTTTT. The V call is TRBV2, the J call TRBJ2-2; tentatively, D is TRBD2 (6 bases). The CDR3 length is 15 residues. Trimming stripped 7 bases from V and 5 bases from J, with 17 bases between. Germline lookup yields CDR1 SNHLY and CDR2 FYNNEI.

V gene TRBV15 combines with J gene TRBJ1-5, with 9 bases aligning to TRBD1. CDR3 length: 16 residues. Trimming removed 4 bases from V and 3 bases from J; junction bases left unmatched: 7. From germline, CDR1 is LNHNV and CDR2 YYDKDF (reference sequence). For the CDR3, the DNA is TGTGCCACCAGCAAGGACAGGGGACACCCCAATCAGCCCCAGCATTTT. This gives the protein CATSKDRGHPNQPQHF.

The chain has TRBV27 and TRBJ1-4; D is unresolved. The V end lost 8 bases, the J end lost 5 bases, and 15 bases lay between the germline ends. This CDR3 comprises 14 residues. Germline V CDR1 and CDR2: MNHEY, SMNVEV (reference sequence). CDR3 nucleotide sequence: TGTGCCAGCCGCCAATCGGGGTTCAATGAAAAACTGTTTTTT. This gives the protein CASRQSGFNEKLFF.

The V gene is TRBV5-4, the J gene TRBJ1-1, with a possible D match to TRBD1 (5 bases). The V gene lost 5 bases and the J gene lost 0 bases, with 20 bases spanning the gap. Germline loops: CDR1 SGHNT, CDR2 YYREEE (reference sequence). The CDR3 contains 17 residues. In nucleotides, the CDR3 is TGTGCCAGCAGTCCACTCCAGGGTTCAACAATGAACACTGAAGCTTTCTTT. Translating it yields CASSPLQGSTMNTEAFF.

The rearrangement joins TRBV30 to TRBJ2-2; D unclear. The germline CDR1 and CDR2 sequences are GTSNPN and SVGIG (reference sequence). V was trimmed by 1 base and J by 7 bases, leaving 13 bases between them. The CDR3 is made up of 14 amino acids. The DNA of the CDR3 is TGTGCCTGGAGTGGGAAGTTTGGTGTCGGGGAGCTGTTTTTT. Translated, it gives CAWSGKFGVGELFF.

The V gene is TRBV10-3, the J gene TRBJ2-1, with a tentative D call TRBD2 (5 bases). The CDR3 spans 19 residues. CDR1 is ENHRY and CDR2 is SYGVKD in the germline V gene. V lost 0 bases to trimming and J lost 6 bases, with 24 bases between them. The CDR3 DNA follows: TGTGCCATCAGTGAGTCGATGGGCAGCGGTGGCAGACTTATCAATGAGCAGTTCTTC. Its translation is CAISESMGSGGRLINEQFF.

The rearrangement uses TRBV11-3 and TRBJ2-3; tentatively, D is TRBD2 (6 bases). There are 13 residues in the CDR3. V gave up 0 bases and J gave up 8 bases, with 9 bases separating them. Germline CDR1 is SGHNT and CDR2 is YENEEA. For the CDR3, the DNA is TGTGCCAGCAGCTTAGATAGCGGCTCTACGCAGTATTTT. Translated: CASSLDSGSTQYF.

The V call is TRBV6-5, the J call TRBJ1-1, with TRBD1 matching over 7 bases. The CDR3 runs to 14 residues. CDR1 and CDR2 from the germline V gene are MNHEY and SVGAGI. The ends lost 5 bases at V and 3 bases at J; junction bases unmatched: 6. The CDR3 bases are TGTGCCAGCAGTGCCCGAACAGGGGACACTGAAGCTTTCTTT. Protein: CASSARTGDTEAFF.